The clone carrying this T cell receptor beta chain has ten or more counts. Its cognate antigen is unknown. This record comes from a study of T-cell reconstitution after alpha-beta-depleted transplantation in children. Study results and limitations: T-cell numbers and diversity, one year after transplant, stemmed largely from T cells that were newly produced. TCRbeta diversity was high at day 60 in some patients (a result of surviving recipient T cells and thymic progenitors).

Researchers prepared the TCRbeta library using unique molecular identifiers, the study reports. TCRdb re-called the PCR reads with MiXCR, one entry per CDR3 protein. The profile shows 200,000 to 300,000 distinct CDR3 sequences, 25% of them singletons. Looked up from germline, CDR1 is SQVTM and CDR2 is ANQGSEA. CDR3 length equals 11 residues. Trimming left V 4 bases short and J 2 bases short, with 6 bases between. The origin of this receptor is a girl aged 2 to 10 with Fanconi anemia, due to receive a stem cell transplant. The specimen was PBMCs, collected before TCRalphabeta/CD19-depleted stem cell transplant. V is TRBV29-1 and J is TRBJ2-7, with D perhaps matching TRBD2 (5 bases). The CDR3 nucleotides are TGCAGCGTTGGTAGCGCCTACGAGCAGTACTTC. This gives the protein CSVGSAYEQYF.